The 5 T cell receptor beta chains listed next were all sequenced from one sample in a study of Ad26.COV2.S vaccination and SARS-CoV-2 variants. Some clones are missing from TCRdb's copy, which holds only in-frame ones; the method was immunoSEQ multiplex PCR. Of over 400,000 clones in the sample, 92% were seen once. Indicated treatment: around 19 received Ad26.COV2.S at low or high dose, single or two shots; about five received placebo; per-sample allocation not given. Repertoires come from day 63 after the first vaccine or placebo injection. The sample here was peripheral blood, taken in a trial of Ad26.COV2.S vaccine versus placebo. These receptors came from a person between 18 and 60 years old who received the Ad26.COV2.S COVID-19 vaccine or a placebo.

This clone has a handful of counts. This chain joins TRBV5-6 and TRBJ1-1; 8 bases line up with TRBD1. V was clipped by 1 base and J by 1 base; unmatched bases: 3. The CDR3 is 15 amino acids. Germline CDR1 is SGHDT and CDR2 is YYEEEE. This CDR3 reads CASSLLDRANTEAFF. CDR3 DNA sequence: TGTGCCAGCAGCTTGCTGGACAGGGCGAACACTGAAGCTTTCTTT. The full variable domain, rest sourced from reference TRBV5-6 and TRBJ1-1, is DAGVTQSPTHLIKTRGQQVTLRCSPKSGHDTVSWYQQALGQGPQFIFQYYEEEERQRGNFPDRFSGHQFPNYSSELNVNALLLGDSALYLCASSLLDRANTEAFFGQGTRLTVV.

This clone showed up just once. This chain joins TRBV7-8 and TRBJ1-4, with TRBD1 matching over 7 bases. The junction had 5 bases not matched to a gene; V was cut back by 9 bases and J by 4 bases. CDR3 length equals 13 residues. Germline loops: CDR1 SGHVS, CDR2 FQNEAQ. In DNA, the CDR3 is TGTGCCAGTACAGGGGTAAATAATGAAAAACTGTTTTTT. Protein: CASTGVNNEKLFF.

This clone was seen a few times. The gene calls are TRBV6-2 or TRBV6-3 and TRBJ2-2; 9 bases align to TRBD2. The J segment lost 3 bases and the V segment lost 1 base, leaving 6 bases of the junction unmatched. The CDR3 totals 17 residues. The germline CDR1 and CDR2 sequences are MNHEY and SVGEGT. The CDR3: CASSYFKRGAYTGELFF. The CDR3 nucleotides are TGTGCCAGCAGTTACTTTAAGCGGGGGGCCTACACCGGGGAGCTGTTTTTT.

V gene TRBV4-3 combines with J gene TRBJ2-1; possible D gene TRBD2, 5 bases. Trimming took 6 bases from V and 9 from J, leaving 15 bases between them. CDR3 length: 13 residues. Germline CDR1 reads LGHNA; CDR2 reads YSLEER. In DNA, the CDR3 is TGCGCCAGCAGTTTTCCGGGGTTGGGTGAGCAGTTCTTC. The encoded protein is CASSFPGLGEQFF.

The rearrangement links TRBV6-2 or TRBV6-3 to TRBJ2-1; D gene unclear. V shed 2 bases and J shed 0 bases, with 14 bases lying between them. The CDR3 spans 17 residues. From germline, CDR1 is MNHEY and CDR2 SVGEGT. The CDR3 DNA sequence: TGTGCCAGCAGTTACCCGAGAGCGTGGAGCTCCTACAATGAGCAGTTCTTC. Amino acids: CASSYPRAWSSYNEQFF.